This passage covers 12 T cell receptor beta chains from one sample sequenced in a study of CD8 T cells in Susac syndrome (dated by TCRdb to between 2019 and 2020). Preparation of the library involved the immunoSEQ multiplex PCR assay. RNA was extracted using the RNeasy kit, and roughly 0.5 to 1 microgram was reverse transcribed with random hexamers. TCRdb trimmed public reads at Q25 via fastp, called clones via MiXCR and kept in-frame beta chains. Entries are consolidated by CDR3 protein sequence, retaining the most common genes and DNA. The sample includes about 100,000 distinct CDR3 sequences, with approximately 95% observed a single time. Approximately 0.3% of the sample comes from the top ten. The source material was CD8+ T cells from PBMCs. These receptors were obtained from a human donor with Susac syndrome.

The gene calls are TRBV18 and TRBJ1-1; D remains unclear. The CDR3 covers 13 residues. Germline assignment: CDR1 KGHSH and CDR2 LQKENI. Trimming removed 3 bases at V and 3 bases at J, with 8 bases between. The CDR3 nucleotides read TGTGCCAGCTCACCGGTTGCTGACACTGAAGCTTTCTTT. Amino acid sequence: CASSPVADTEAFF.

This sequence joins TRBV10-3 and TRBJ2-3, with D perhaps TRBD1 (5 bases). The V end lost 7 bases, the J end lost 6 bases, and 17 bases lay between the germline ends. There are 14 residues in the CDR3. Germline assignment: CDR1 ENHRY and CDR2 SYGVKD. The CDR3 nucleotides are TGTGCCATCAACCGGCAGGGTTCAGGGGATACGCAGTATTTT. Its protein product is CAINRQGSGDTQYF.

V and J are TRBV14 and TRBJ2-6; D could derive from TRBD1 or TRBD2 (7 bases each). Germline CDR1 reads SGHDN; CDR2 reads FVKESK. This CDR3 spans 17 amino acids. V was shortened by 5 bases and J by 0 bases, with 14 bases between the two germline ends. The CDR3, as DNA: TGTGCCAGCAGCGGGGGGGACAGTCCCTCTGGGGCCAACGTCCTGACTTTC. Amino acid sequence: CASSGGDSPSGANVLTF. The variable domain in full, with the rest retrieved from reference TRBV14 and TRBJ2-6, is EAGVTQFPSHSVIEKGQTVTLRCDPISGHDNLYWYRRVMGKEIKFLLHFVKESKQDESGMPNNRFLAERTGGTYSTLKVQPAELEDSGVYFCASSGGDSPSGANVLTFGAGSRLTVL.

The CDR3 sequence: CSATYRGDEAFF. As DNA, the CDR3 is TGCAGTGCTACTTACAGGGGCGATGAAGCTTTCTTT. This rearrangement joins TRBV20-1 to TRBJ1-1; TRBD1 matches at 7 bases. J lost 7 bases, V lost 4 bases, and 6 bases had no gene match. The CDR3 consists of 12 residues. Looked up from germline, CDR1 is DFQATT and CDR2 is SNEGSKA (reference sequence).

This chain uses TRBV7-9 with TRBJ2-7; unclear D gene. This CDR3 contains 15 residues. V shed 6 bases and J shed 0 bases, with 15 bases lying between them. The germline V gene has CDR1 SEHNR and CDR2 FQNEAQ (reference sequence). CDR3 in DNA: TGTGCCAGCAGTAGAGGTAGTACATTCTCCTACGAGCAGTACTTC. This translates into CASSRGSTFSYEQYF.

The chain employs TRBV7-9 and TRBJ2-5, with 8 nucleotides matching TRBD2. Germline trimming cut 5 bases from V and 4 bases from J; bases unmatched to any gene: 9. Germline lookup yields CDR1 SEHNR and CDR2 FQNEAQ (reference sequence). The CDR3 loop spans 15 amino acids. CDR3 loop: CASSRPGLVVETQYF. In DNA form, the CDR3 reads TGTGCCAGCAGCCGACCGGGACTAGTGGTAGAGACCCAGTACTTC.

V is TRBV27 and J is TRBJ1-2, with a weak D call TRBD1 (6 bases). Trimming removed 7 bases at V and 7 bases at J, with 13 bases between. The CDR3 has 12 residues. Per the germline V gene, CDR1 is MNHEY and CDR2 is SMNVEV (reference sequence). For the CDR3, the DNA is TGTGCCAGCACTACCGGGACACTTGGCTACACCTTC. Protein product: CASTTGTLGYTF.

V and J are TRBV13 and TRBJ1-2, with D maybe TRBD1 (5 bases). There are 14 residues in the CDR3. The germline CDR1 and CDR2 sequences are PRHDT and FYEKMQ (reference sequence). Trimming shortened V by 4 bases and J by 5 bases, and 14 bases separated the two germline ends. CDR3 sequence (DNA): TGTGCCAGCAGCTCCCCGGGACGGCCATATGGCTACACCTTC. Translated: CASSSPGRPYGYTF.

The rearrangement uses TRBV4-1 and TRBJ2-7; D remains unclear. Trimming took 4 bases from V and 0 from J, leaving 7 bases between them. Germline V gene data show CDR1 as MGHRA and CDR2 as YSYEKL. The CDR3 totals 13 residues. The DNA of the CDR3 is TGCGCCAGCAGCCTGACTTTCTCCTACGAGCAGTACTTC. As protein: CASSLTFSYEQYF.

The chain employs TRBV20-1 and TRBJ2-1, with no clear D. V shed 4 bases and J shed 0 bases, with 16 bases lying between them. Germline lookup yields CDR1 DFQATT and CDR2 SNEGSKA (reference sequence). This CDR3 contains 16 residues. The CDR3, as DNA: TGCAGTGCTAATCGTCCAGGTGTAGGCTCCTACAATGAGCAGTTCTTC. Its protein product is CSANRPGVGSYNEQFF.

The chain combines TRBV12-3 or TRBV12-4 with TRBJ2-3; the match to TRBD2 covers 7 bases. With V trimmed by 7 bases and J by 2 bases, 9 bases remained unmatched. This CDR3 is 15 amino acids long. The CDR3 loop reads CASTLGGDPTDTQYF. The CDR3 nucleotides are TGTGCCAGCACCTTGGGGGGGGACCCCACAGATACGCAGTATTTT.

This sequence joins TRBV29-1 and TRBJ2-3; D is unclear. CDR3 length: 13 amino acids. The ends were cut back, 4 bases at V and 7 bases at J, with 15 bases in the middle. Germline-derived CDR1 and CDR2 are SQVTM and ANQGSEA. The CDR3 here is CSVGDRQIHTQYF. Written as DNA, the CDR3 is TGCAGCGTTGGCGACCGCCAGATACATACGCAGTATTTT.